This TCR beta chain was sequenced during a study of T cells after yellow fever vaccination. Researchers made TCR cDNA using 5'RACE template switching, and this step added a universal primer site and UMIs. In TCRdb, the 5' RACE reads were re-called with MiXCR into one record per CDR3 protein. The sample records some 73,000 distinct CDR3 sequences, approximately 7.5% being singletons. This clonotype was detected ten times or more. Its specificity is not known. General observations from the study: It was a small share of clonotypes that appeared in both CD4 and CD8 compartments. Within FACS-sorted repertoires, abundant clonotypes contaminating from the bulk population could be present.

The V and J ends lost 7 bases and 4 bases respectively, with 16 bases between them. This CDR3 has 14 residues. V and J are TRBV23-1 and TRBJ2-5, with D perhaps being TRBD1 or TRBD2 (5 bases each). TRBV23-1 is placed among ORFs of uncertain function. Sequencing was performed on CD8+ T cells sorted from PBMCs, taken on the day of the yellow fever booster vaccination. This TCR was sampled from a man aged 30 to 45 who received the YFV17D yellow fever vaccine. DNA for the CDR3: TGCGCCAGCACCCGGGACGGGACGGCAGAGACCCAGTACTTC. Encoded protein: CASTRDGTAETQYF.